A single sample is the source of the 26 T cell receptor beta chains below, sequenced in a study of cytomegalovirus exposure and HLA in healthy donors. Generated by immunoSEQ multiplex PCR, the TCRdb table keeps only in-frame clones and is missing some. The sample holds roughly 130,000 clones, roughly 90% seen once. The sample comprised PBMCs. Source of these receptors: a man aged 25 to 40 in good health and CMV-seronegative.

The V and J genes are TRBV15 and TRBJ2-7; D is perhaps TRBD2 (5 bases). This CDR3 region has 12 residues. Germline CDR1 and CDR2: LNHNV and YYDKDF (reference sequence). V lost 1 base and J 6 bases, leaving 7 bases between the germline ends. CDR3 sequence: CATSRGGAEQYF. Here the CDR3 DNA reads TGTGCCACCAGCAGAGGGGGAGCCGAGCAGTACTTC. Supplemented by reference TRBV15 and TRBJ2-7, the full variable domain reads DAMVIQNPRYQVTQFGKPVTLSCSQTLNHNVMYWYQQKSSQAPKLLFHYYDKDFNNEADTPDNFQSRRPNTSFCFLDIRSPGLGDTAMYLCATSRGGAEQYFGPGTRLTVT.

Turning to this clone: A read error may produce the germline difference seen at one junction end. The rearrangement joins TRBV27 to TRBJ2-3; TRBD1 aligns across 9 bases. The CDR3 extends over 15 amino acids. Looked up from germline, CDR1 is MNHEY and CDR2 is SMNVEV (reference sequence). The CDR3 DNA follows: TGTGCCAGCAGTTTACAGGACAGGGGCACGGATACGCAGTATTTT. As protein: CASSLQDRGTDTQYF.

V is TRBV18 and J is TRBJ1-2; perhaps TRBD1 as D (5 bases). The ends were cut back, 2 bases at V and 8 bases at J, with 36 bases in the middle. The CDR3 contains 21 residues. CDR1 and CDR2 (germline): KGHSH, LQKENI. Here the CDR3 reads CASSPFIDSGEGTAELSGYTF. The DNA of the CDR3 is TGTGCCAGCTCACCATTCATTGATTCTGGGGAGGGGACCGCCGAACTGAGCGGCTACACCTTC.

This clone was found a few times. The chain uses TRBV2 and TRBJ1-1; D is ambiguous. Trimming shortened V by 6 bases and J by 5 bases, and 16 bases separated the two germline ends. This CDR3 contains 14 residues. Germline V CDR1 and CDR2: SNHLY, FYNNEI. The CDR3 protein is CASSRTAAATEAFF. For the CDR3, the DNA is TGTGCCAGCAGCCGAACCGCCGCTGCGACTGAAGCTTTCTTT.

This clone was seen more than once but under ten times. The chain combines TRBV9 with TRBJ2-7; 9 bases match TRBD1. V gave up 4 bases and J gave up 1 base; unmatched junction bases: 6. The CDR3 sequence is 15 residues long. Germline loops: CDR1 SGDLS, CDR2 YYNGEE. In DNA form, the CDR3 reads TGTGCCAGCAGCCCCGGGACAGGGACATCCTACGAGCAGTACTTC. Translated: CASSPGTGTSYEQYF.

This chain joins TRBV25-1 and TRBJ2-1; D call uncertain. The CDR3 covers 16 residues. CDR1 and CDR2 from the germline V gene are MGHDK and SYGVNS. Trimming stripped 1 base from V and 0 bases from J, with 10 bases between. For the CDR3, the DNA is TGTGCCAGCAGTGAATCTCAGCGCCACTCCTACAATGAGCAGTTCTTC. It yields the protein CASSESQRHSYNEQFF.

This chain links TRBV6-5 with TRBJ1-1; weak D call: TRBD1 (5 bases). Trimming left V 2 bases short and J 5 bases short, with 15 bases between. The CDR3 contains 15 residues. CDR1 MNHEY and CDR2 SVGAGI come from the germline V gene. The CDR3 sequence is CASSYGLEGRTEAFF. CDR3 coding DNA: TGTGCCAGCAGTTACGGCTTAGAGGGGAGGACTGAAGCTTTCTTT.

This chain links TRBV7-9 with TRBJ1-2, with D unresolved. Per germline, CDR1 SEHNR and CDR2 FQNEAQ (reference sequence). Trimming shortened V by 1 base and J by 4 bases, and 10 bases separated the two germline ends. The CDR3 runs to 14 residues. The CDR3 DNA reads TGTGCCAGCAGCTTAGACCAGGTGACCTATGGCTACACCTTC. It encodes CASSLDQVTYGYTF.

V and J are TRBV30 and TRBJ2-2; 13 bases map to TRBD2. This CDR3 contains 16 residues. The germline V gene has CDR1 GTSNPN and CDR2 SVGIG (reference sequence). V shed 1 base and J 6 bases; nucleotides not matched to a gene: 5. The CDR3 protein is CAWSGVTSGRSGELFF. Here the CDR3 DNA reads TGTGCCTGGAGTGGAGTGACTAGCGGGAGGTCCGGGGAGCTGTTTTTT.

The chain uses TRBV11-2 and TRBJ1-1; the D gene is possibly TRBD1 (6 bases). Deletions cut 3 bases from V and 1 base from J, with 9 bases between. Germline CDR1 is SGHAT and CDR2 is FQNNGV. This CDR3 has 14 residues. In DNA form, the CDR3 reads TGTGCCAGCAGCTTCGTCAGGGGGAACACTGAAGCTTTCTTT. Protein: CASSFVRGNTEAFF.

This clone was recorded once. The chain links TRBV29-1 to TRBJ2-2; TRBD1 agrees at 9 bases. V lost 6 bases and J lost 3; bases outside the gene matches: 5. The CDR3 runs 14 residues. Germline V gives CDR1 SQVTM, CDR2 ANQGSEA. The CDR3 DNA reads TGCAGCGTGAGAGACAGGGGGGACACCGGGGAGCTGTTTTTT. Its translation is CSVRDRGDTGELFF.

The CDR3 region is CAWSGTNNQPQHF. DNA for the CDR3: TGTGCCTGGAGTGGGACAAATAATCAGCCCCAGCATTTT. The rearrangement uses TRBV30 and TRBJ1-5; D is perhaps TRBD1 (5 bases). The V and J ends lost 1 base and 4 bases respectively, with 8 bases between them. This CDR3 is built from 13 residues. CDR1 and CDR2 (germline): GTSNPN, SVGIG (reference sequence).

This clone has a single count. V usage is TRBV6-6 and J usage is TRBJ2-1; 7 bases align to TRBD2. Germline values: CDR1 MNHNY, CDR2 SVGAGI (reference sequence). This CDR3 has 14 residues. Trimming at V came to 7 bases and at J to 2 bases, leaving 5 bases not matched to a gene. CDR3 DNA: TGTGCCAGCACGGCTAGCGGACCCTACAATGAGCAGTTCTTC. Its protein product is CASTASGPYNEQFF.

This rearrangement joins TRBV25-1 to TRBJ2-5; D perhaps matches TRBD2 (7 bases). V lost 10 bases and J lost 5, with 17 bases in between. CDR1 is MGHDK, CDR2 SYGVNS, per germline. The CDR3 is made up of 13 amino acids. This CDR3 is CATWGGARETQYF. The CDR3 DNA reads TGTGCCACTTGGGGGGGCGCTCGGGAGACCCAGTACTTC.

This rearrangement joins TRBV6-5 to TRBJ2-1; 11 bases agree with TRBD1. The trim removed 4 bases at V and 12 bases at J, leaving 14 bases unmatched. Germline V CDR1 and CDR2: MNHEY, SVGAGI. CDR3 length: 16 amino acids. CDR3 DNA sequence: TGTGCCAGCAGTTCCCGGGACAGGGGGGGGGTTTTTGTGCAGTTCTTC. Translation gives CASSSRDRGGVFVQFF.

This chain joins TRBV30 and TRBJ1-1; 9 nucleotides match TRBD1. The CDR3 is made up of 12 amino acids. The trim removed 8 bases at V and 5 bases at J, leaving 6 bases unmatched. Germline CDR1 is GTSNPN and CDR2 is SVGIG (reference sequence). The CDR3 DNA sequence: TGTGCCCTAAACAGGGGGCTTACTGAAGCTTTCTTT. It specifies CALNRGLTEAFF.

The V and J genes are TRBV9 and TRBJ1-4; TRBD1 agrees at 8 bases. There are 18 residues in the CDR3. J was trimmed by 10 bases and V by 2 bases; bases with no gene match: 19. Per the germline V gene, CDR1 is SGDLS and CDR2 is YYNGEE. The CDR3 DNA sequence: TGTGCCAGCAGCGTGGTGGGGAGGATAAGTCAGGGGGCTAGAAAACTGTTTTTT. The encoded protein is CASSVVGRISQGARKLFF.

The rearrangement uses TRBV6-5 and TRBJ1-1; D is uncertain. Germline V gives CDR1 MNHEY, CDR2 SVGAGI. Trimming took 2 bases from V and 1 from J, leaving 11 bases between them. The length of the CDR3 is 15 residues. The CDR3 nucleotides read TGTGCCAGCAGTTACGGGCTCAGCCCGAACACTGAAGCTTTCTTT. It translates to CASSYGLSPNTEAFF.

The chain couples TRBV29-1 to TRBJ2-5; possibly TRBD2 for D (6 bases). V lost 7 bases, J lost 4 bases, and 13 bases lay in between. The length of the CDR3 is 12 residues. The germline V gene encodes CDR1 SQVTM and CDR2 ANQGSEA. Here the CDR3 reads CSAPEGGETQYF. As DNA, the CDR3 is TGCAGCGCCCCGGAGGGTGGAGAGACCCAGTACTTC.

There are a few counts of this clone. This chain uses TRBV30 with TRBJ1-6; a possible D gene is TRBD1 (5 bases). The CDR3 contains 15 residues. Germline assignment: CDR1 GTSNPN and CDR2 SVGIG (reference sequence). Between the trimmed V and J ends, which lost 1 base and 9 bases, there was a span of 16 bases. The CDR3 coding sequence is TGTGCCTGGAGTGACCTATCAGGGAAGGGTTCACCCCTCCACTTT. Its translation: CAWSDLSGKGSPLHF.

The chain recombines TRBV6-1 with TRBJ2-7; D might be TRBD1 (6 bases). V lost 6 bases and J lost 4, with 10 bases in between. The CDR3 sequence is 12 residues long. Per germline, CDR1 MNHNS and CDR2 SASEGT. CDR3 coding DNA: TGTGCCAGCAGCGGACAGACTTACGAGCAGTACTTC. The encoded protein is CASSGQTYEQYF.

This chain links TRBV6-4 with TRBJ2-1; 10 positions agree with TRBD2. Germline V gives CDR1 MRHNA, CDR2 SNTAGT. V trimming: 4 bases; J trimming: 2 bases; junction bases outside the gene matches: 2. This CDR3 spans 15 amino acids. CDR3 loop: CASSAGTSAYNEQFF. CDR3 coding DNA: TGTGCCAGCAGTGCCGGGACTAGCGCCTACAATGAGCAGTTCTTC.

The chain is built from TRBV7-2 and TRBJ1-1; 9 bases agree with TRBD1. V was pared by 8 bases and J by 2 bases, with 15 bases of the junction left unmatched. This CDR3 has 17 amino acids. Germline lookup yields CDR1 SGHTA and CDR2 FQGNSA. As DNA, the CDR3 is TGTGCCAGCGGGGGGGGACAGGGCGCAGTTTTAAACACTGAAGCTTTCTTT. Its protein is CASGGGQGAVLNTEAFF.

The V call is TRBV27, the J call TRBJ2-2; tentatively, D is TRBD2 (6 bases). The CDR3 is made up of 16 amino acids. Deletions cut 7 bases from V and 5 bases from J, with 20 bases between. CDR1 is MNHEY and CDR2 is SMNVEV in the germline V gene (reference sequence). The CDR3 region is CASKRVGSIGTGELFF. The CDR3 DNA reads as TGTGCCAGCAAGAGGGTCGGGAGTATTGGAACCGGGGAGCTGTTTTTT.

This clone was observed a handful of times. This chain links TRBV11-2 with TRBJ2-1; the D is unclear. Trimming removed 5 bases at V and 8 bases at J, with 7 bases between. This CDR3 spans 11 amino acids. The germline V gene encodes CDR1 SGHAT and CDR2 FQNNGV. The CDR3 region is CASSIIDEQFF. For the CDR3, the DNA is TGTGCCAGCAGCATAATAGATGAGCAGTTCTTC.

This clone has just a few counts. The rearrangement links TRBV4-1 to TRBJ1-1; D ambiguous. The CDR3 is 14 residues long. V lost 1 base and J 1 base, leaving 7 bases between the germline ends. The germline gives CDR1 MGHRA, CDR2 YSYEKL. CDR3 in DNA: TGCGCCAGCAGCCAAGTGGAGCAGAACACTGAAGCTTTCTTT. Residues: CASSQVEQNTEAFF.